This T cell receptor beta chain was captured in a study of CD8 T cells in ankylosing spondylitis. Points from the study as a whole: Clones linked with disease were CD8+ and fairly uncommon in the peripheral blood. Previous work reported some of these motif variants in the synovial fluid and blood of reactive arthritis. Significant enrichment of disease-linked clones was reportedly seen in matched ankylosing spondylitis synovial fluid. The study identified a TCR beta motif of seven or eight highly homologous variants that appeared characteristic of ankylosing spondylitis blood.

The V gene's germline CDR1 is SGHAT and CDR2 FQNNGV. The CDR3 sequence is 12 residues long. Trimming left V 5 bases short and J 11 bases short, with 14 bases between. TCR beta libraries were made by quantitative 5'-RACE with molecular barcodes. TCRdb called the 5' RACE reads again in MiXCR, with one record for every CDR3 protein. Of a few hundred thousand distinct CDR3 sequences listed, roughly 18% were seen once; the top ten hold approximately 1%. This clonotype has a single count. Antigen: not known. This clonotype was obtained from a male donor with ankylosing spondylitis. Sequencing was carried out using blood, either unsorted or a sorted T cell fraction (not recorded which). V usage is TRBV11-2 and J usage is TRBJ2-3; the D gene is possibly TRBD1 (6 bases). The CDR3: CASSPLQGEQYF. CDR3 DNA: TGTGCCAGCAGCCCCTTACAGGGAGAGCAGTATTTT.